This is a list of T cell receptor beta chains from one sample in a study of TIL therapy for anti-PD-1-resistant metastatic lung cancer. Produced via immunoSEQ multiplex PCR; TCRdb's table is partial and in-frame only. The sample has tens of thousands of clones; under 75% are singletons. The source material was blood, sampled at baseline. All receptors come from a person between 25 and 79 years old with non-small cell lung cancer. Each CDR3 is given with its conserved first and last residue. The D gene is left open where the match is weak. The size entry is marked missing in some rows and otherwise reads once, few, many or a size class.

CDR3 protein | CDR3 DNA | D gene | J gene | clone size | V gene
CASSLGTRGDTGELFF | TGTGCCAGCAGCTTGGGGACCCGCGGGGACACCGGGGAGCTGTTTTTT | . | TRBJ2-2 | . | TRBV5-6
CASSVAQGWTEAFF | TGTGCCAGCAGCGTTGCACAGGGATGGACTGAAGCTTTCTTT | . | TRBJ1-1 | . | TRBV9
CASSLNRDNEQFF | TGTGCCAGCAGCTTAAACAGGGACAATGAGCAGTTCTTC | . | TRBJ2-1 | . | TRBV7-8
CASSFGGPNTEAFF | TGTGCCAGCAGCTTCGGGGGGCCGAACACTGAAGCTTTCTTT | . | TRBJ1-1 | . | TRBV5-4
CARSLMGGSHNEQFF | TGTGCCAGAAGCTTGATGGGCGGGAGCCACAATGAGCAGTTCTTC | TRBD2 | TRBJ2-1 | . | TRBV5-3
CAWSTSLGAWSTDTQYF | TGTGCCTGGAGTACATCGCTAGGGGCTTGGAGCACAGATACGCAGTATTTT | . | TRBJ2-3 | . | TRBV30
CAWMREDMNTEAFF | TGTGCCTGGATGCGGGAAGACATGAACACTGAAGCTTTCTTT | . | TRBJ1-1 | . | TRBV30
CASSATVLGSGANVLTF | TGTGCCAGCAGCGCGACAGTGCTAGGGTCTGGGGCCAACGTCCTGACTTTC | . | TRBJ2-6 | . | TRBV9
CASNRDRGNNEQFF | TGTGCCAGCAACCGGGACCGAGGAAACAATGAGCAGTTCTTC | . | TRBJ2-1 | . | TRBV19
CASRFDRVGEAFF | TGTGCCAGCAGATTCGACAGGGTCGGTGAAGCTTTCTTT | TRBD1 | TRBJ1-1 | few | TRBV5-6
CASSPRLAGVPSNEQFF | TGTGCCAGCAGTCCCAGACTAGCGGGAGTCCCTAGCAATGAGCAGTTCTTC | TRBD2 | TRBJ2-1 | . | TRBV27
CATSRGEIYGYTF | TGTGCCACCAGCAGAGGGGAAATTTATGGCTACACCTTC | . | TRBJ1-2 | . | TRBV15
CASSYHNEQFF | TGTGCCAGCAGTTACCACAATGAGCAGTTCTTC | . | TRBJ2-1 | . | TRBV27
CASSPKGRGRTEAFF | TGTGCCAGCAGCCCTAAAGGCAGGGGGCGAACTGAAGCTTTCTTT | TRBD1 | TRBJ1-1 | once | TRBV9
CSGQDGTSGDYEQYF | TGCAGCGGCCAAGACGGGACTAGCGGAGATTACGAGCAGTACTTC | TRBD2 | TRBJ2-7 | . | TRBV29-1
CAWSVGRGSWSNQPQHF | TGTGCCTGGAGTGTAGGCAGGGGAAGTTGGAGCAATCAGCCCCAGCATTTT | . | TRBJ1-5 | . | TRBV30
CASSLLSQYNEQFF | TGTGCCAGCAGCTTATTAAGTCAATACAATGAGCAGTTCTTC | . | TRBJ2-1 | once | TRBV11-2
CASSVSGYEQYF | TGTGCCAGCAGTGTGTCTGGCTACGAGCAGTACTTC | . | TRBJ2-7 | . | TRBV6-1
CASSPFESSYNSPLHF | TGTGCCAGCAGCCCATTCGAGAGCTCCTATAATTCACCCCTCCACTTT | . | TRBJ1-6 | . | TRBV11-2
CASSFTGPGTEAFF | TGTGCCAGCAGCTTCACAGGGCCAGGTACTGAAGCTTTCTTT | . | TRBJ1-1 | . | TRBV11-3
CASSEGPRNIQYF | TGTGCCAGCAGTGAAGGGCCCAGGAACATTCAGTACTTC | . | TRBJ2-4 | . | TRBV2
CAWSNGPFHLEAFF | TGTGCCTGGAGTAACGGGCCTTTCCACCTTGAAGCTTTCTTT | . | TRBJ1-1 | . | TRBV30
CASSPWAGEQYF | TGTGCCAGCAGCCCCTGGGCGGGAGAGCAGTACTTC | . | TRBJ2-7 | . | TRBV28
CASSLTGRKKNTEAFF | TGTGCCAGCAGCTTGACAGGCCGAAAAAAGAACACTGAAGCTTTCTTT | . | TRBJ1-1 | few | TRBV5-6
CASKARVGTDTQYF | TGTGCCAGCAAAGCGAGGGTAGGCACAGATACGCAGTATTTT | . | TRBJ2-3 | . | TRBV5-6
CASSARAFIVTDTQYF | TGTGCCAGCAGCGCCCGGGCCTTCATAGTCACAGATACGCAGTATTTT | . | TRBJ2-3 | . | TRBV7-8
CASSPLSGREETQYF | TGTGCCAGCAGCCCACTTAGCGGGAGGGAAGAGACCCAGTACTTC | TRBD2 | TRBJ2-5 | few | TRBV2
CASSFQTGTREGNEKLFF | TGTGCCAGCAGCTTCCAGACAGGGACCAGAGAGGGTAATGAAAAACTGTTTTTT | TRBD1 | TRBJ1-4 | . | TRBV7-8
CASSFGRSYEQYF | TGTGCCAGCAGCTTCGGACGTTCATACGAGCAGTACTTC | . | TRBJ2-7 | . | TRBV11-2